These 17 T cell receptor beta chains were all obtained from the same sample, sequenced in a study of T cells after posttransplantation cyclophosphamide. Cells defined as naive were viable CD3+CD4+ or CD3+CD8+ and CCR7+CD45RA+CD45RO-CD95-CD27+CD28+. The method was immunoSEQ multiplex PCR; TCRdb's version includes in-frame clones alone and lacks a portion of them. The sample includes more than 30,000 clones, 90% to 95% of them seen just once. The sample was naive CD4+ T cells sorted from PBMCs. The receptor set was obtained from a woman in her sixties or seventies in good health, CMV-negative, and a related stem cell transplant donor.

The CDR3 sequence is CASRERGQFVAKNIQYF. DNA for the CDR3: TGTGCCAGCAGAGAACGAGGACAGTTCGTAGCCAAAAACATTCAGTACTTC. V gene TRBV6-1 combines with J gene TRBJ2-4; a weak D match, TRBD1 (6 bases). Per germline, CDR1 MNHNS and CDR2 SASEGT. The CDR3 length is 17 residues. Trimming pared 6 bases from V and 0 bases from J, leaving 18 bases between.

This clone was seen a single time. The CDR3 nucleotides are TGTGCCAGCAGCTTAGTTGGGAGGTCGAACACTGAAGCTTTCTTT. Encoded protein: CASSLVGRSNTEAFF. The V call is TRBV7-2, the J call TRBJ1-1; D not resolved. The V gene lost 1 base and the J gene lost 1 base, with 10 bases spanning the gap. Germline V lookup: CDR1 SGHTA, CDR2 FQGNSA. The CDR3 sequence is 15 residues long.

The rearrangement joins TRBV11-2 to TRBJ2-7, with 10 bases lining up with TRBD2. CDR3 length: 18 residues. Germline V CDR1 and CDR2: SGHAT, FQNNGV. After removal of 5 bases from V and 4 bases from J, the junction contained 17 bases not matched to a gene. The CDR3 reads CASSHLKRGGQSRYEQYF. The CDR3 region has the DNA TGTGCCAGCAGCCACCTCAAGCGGGGGGGCCAGTCGCGGTACGAGCAGTACTTC.

The chain joins TRBV6-6 to TRBJ1-6; D gene uncertain. V was shortened by 3 bases and J by 7 bases, with 16 bases between the two germline ends. The germline CDR1 and CDR2 sequences are MNHNY and SVGAGI (reference sequence). The CDR3 sequence is 16 residues long. The CDR3 DNA follows: TGTGCCAGCAGTTATAACGTCCAATACAACAATTCACCCCTCCACTTT. Translated, it gives CASSYNVQYNNSPLHF.

V usage is TRBV9 and J usage is TRBJ2-5; tentatively, D is TRBD2 (5 bases). Germline V gives CDR1 SGDLS, CDR2 YYNGEE. This CDR3 contains 15 residues. The ends were cut back, 0 bases at V and 1 base at J, with 10 bases in the middle. For the CDR3, the DNA is TGTGCCAGCAGCGTAGTAGAGCGGTTCCAAGAGACCCAGTACTTC. Its translation: CASSVVERFQETQYF.

The V gene is TRBV28, the J gene TRBJ1-5; no clear D. Germline V CDR1 and CDR2: MDHEN, SYDVKM. V shed 6 bases and J shed 0 bases, with 18 bases lying between them. The CDR3 totals 17 residues. DNA of the CDR3: TGTGCCAGCAGCCCTCCCCCCAGTGCCCATAGCAATCAGCCCCAGCATTTT. Amino acids: CASSPPPSAHSNQPQHF.

The genes are TRBV27 and TRBJ1-2; TRBD1 might be the D (6 bases). V lost 5 bases and J 6 bases, leaving 22 bases between the germline ends. CDR1 is MNHEY, CDR2 SMNVEV, per germline (reference sequence). CDR3 length: 16 amino acids. The CDR3 DNA is TGTGCCAGCAGTCCGGGGCGGGGGCTGGGTATCAATGGCTACACCTTC. This translates into CASSPGRGLGINGYTF.

This chain uses TRBV27 with TRBJ1-1; TRBD1 matches at 9 bases. V dropped 5 bases and J dropped 1; count of bases not matched to a gene: 2. There are 14 residues in the CDR3. In germline, CDR1 is MNHEY, CDR2 SMNVEV (reference sequence). The CDR3 loop is CASSLDRGNTEAFF. CDR3 nucleotides: TGTGCCAGCAGTCTGGACAGGGGGAACACTGAAGCTTTCTTT.

The rearrangement uses TRBV6-5 and TRBJ1-2; 7 bases line up with TRBD1. V was clipped by 5 bases and J by 0 bases; unmatched bases: 6. Germline lookup yields CDR1 MNHEY and CDR2 SVGAGI. The CDR3 sequence is 15 residues long. The CDR3 protein is CASSTPTGPNYGYTF. The CDR3 bases are TGTGCCAGCAGTACCCCGACAGGGCCTAACTATGGCTACACCTTC.

The chain has TRBV2 and TRBJ2-4; 7 nucleotides match TRBD1. V gave up 2 bases and J gave up 2 bases; unmatched junction bases: 3. This CDR3 has 15 residues. The V gene's germline CDR1 is SNHLY and CDR2 FYNNEI. In DNA form, the CDR3 reads TGTGCCAGCAGTGAATCGAGGGGGCCCAAAAACATTCAGTACTTC. This encodes CASSESRGPKNIQYF.

The rearrangement links TRBV27 to TRBJ1-2; perhaps TRBD1 as D (6 bases). The CDR3 consists of 15 residues. Looked up from germline, CDR1 is MNHEY and CDR2 is SMNVEV (reference sequence). The V end lost 7 bases, the J end lost 4 bases, and 19 bases lay between the germline ends. The CDR3: CASTQNAGTFYGYTF. CDR3 bases: TGTGCCAGCACACAAAATGCCGGGACATTCTATGGCTACACCTTC.

The chain employs TRBV5-1 and TRBJ2-5; TRBD2 agrees at 12 bases. In germline, CDR1 is SGHRS, CDR2 YFSETQ. The CDR3 contains 19 residues. Trimming removed 4 bases from V and 4 bases from J; junction bases left unmatched: 17. DNA for the CDR3: TGCGCCAGCAGCACGCCCCCGGGACTAGCGGGCAGTGGGCGAGAGACCCAGTACTTC. This sequence encodes CASSTPPGLAGSGRETQYF.

The chain couples TRBV25-1 to TRBJ2-2; maybe TRBD1 (5 bases). Germline CDR1 reads MGHDK; CDR2 reads SYGVNS. CDR3 length: 13 amino acids. V lost 1 base, J lost 8 bases, and 8 bases lay in between. This CDR3 reads CASSELWTGELFF. The DNA for the CDR3 is TGTGCCAGCAGTGAATTGTGGACAGGGGAGCTGTTTTTT. The full variable domain, its missing parts supplied by reference TRBV25-1 and TRBJ2-2, is EADIYQTPRYLVIGTGKKITLECSQTMGHDKMYWYQQDPGMELHLIHYSYGVNSTEKGDLSSESTVSRIRTEHFPLTLESARPSHTSQYLCASSELWTGELFFGEGSRLTVL.

This clone was seen only a few times. CDR3 DNA sequence: TGTGCCAGCAGTTACAAAGTGCAGGGGGCCTACGAGCAGTACTTC. It codes for CASSYKVQGAYEQYF. J is TRBJ2-7 and V is TRBV6-5; TRBD1 matches at 7 bases. Germline V gene sequence: CDR1 MNHEY, CDR2 SVGAGI. J was trimmed by 2 bases and V by 2 bases; bases with no gene match: 6. The CDR3 contains 15 residues.

This chain joins TRBV30 and TRBJ1-1, with D perhaps matching TRBD1 (5 bases). Per the germline V gene, CDR1 is GTSNPN and CDR2 is SVGIG (reference sequence). CDR3 size: 13 residues. V lost 4 bases and J 1 base, leaving 10 bases between the germline ends. CDR3 in amino acids: CAWKWGQNTEAFF. CDR3 bases: TGTGCCTGGAAGTGGGGCCAGAACACTGAAGCTTTCTTT.

The genes are TRBV7-9 and TRBJ1-1; D gene unclear. With 8 bases removed from V and 1 base from J, the gap between germline ends came to 11 bases. Per germline, CDR1 SEHNR and CDR2 FQNEAQ (reference sequence). The CDR3 extends over 13 amino acids. The CDR3 DNA reads TGTGCCAGCGGGGTTGGAGGGAACACTGAAGCTTTCTTT. Translating gives CASGVGGNTEAFF. Full variable domain (outside the CDR3, taken from reference TRBV7-9 and TRBJ1-1): DTGVSQNPRHKITKRGQNVTFRCDPISEHNRLYWYRQTLGQGPEFLTYFQNEAQLEKSRLLSDRFSAERPKGSFSTLEIQRTEQGDSAMYLCASGVGGNTEAFFGQGTRLTVV.

The rearrangement uses TRBV11-3 and TRBJ2-1; TRBD2 agrees at 9 bases. V dropped 5 bases and J dropped 2; count of bases not matched to a gene: 7. The germline CDR1 and CDR2 sequences are SGHNT and YENEEA. The CDR3 totals 16 residues. The CDR3 loop is CASSPSGTAPYNEQFF. The CDR3, as DNA: TGTGCCAGCAGCCCTAGCGGGACGGCACCCTACAATGAGCAGTTCTTC.